This T cell receptor beta chain was documented in a study of blood T cell repertoires in COVID-19. Original analysis: Nucleated cell number was recorded as an estimate derived from reference gene primer amplification. Only in-frame clones appear in the TCRdb table, and some are missing; sequencing was by immunoSEQ multiplex PCR. For V, J and clone size, that table is used; D and trimming come from the DNA. The sample has roughly 300,000 clones; 75% to 95% are singletons. Recovered participants had two consecutive negative NP/OP PCR tests, healthcare professional clearance, or symptom resolution. Looked up from germline, CDR1 is SGHRS and CDR2 is YFSETQ. The CDR3 is 14 amino acids. Losses at the gene ends were 0 bases for V and 3 bases for J; bases not matched to a gene: 3.

The sample taken for sequencing was PBMCs or T cells enriched from blood (not recorded which). The receptor's source is a woman aged 25 to 39 who had recovered from COVID-19. The rearrangement joins TRBV5-1 to TRBJ2-7; 7 bases are a match to TRBD1. The CDR3 nucleotides are TGCGCCAGCAGCTTGGTAGGGACAGACTACGAGCAGTACTTC. Encoded protein: CASSLVGTDYEQYF.